This section outlines one TCR beta chain sequence together with its context. Its specificity is unknown. Depths of 1 in 200,000 to 1 in 1 million T cells were the sequencing target. Assay: immunoSEQ multiplex PCR; the TCRdb copy retains only in-frame clones and omits some. The sample shows almost 250,000 clones, 60% to 75% of them seen only once. With V trimmed by 10 bases and J by 7 bases, 16 bases remained unmatched. Germline V gives CDR1 MGHDK, CDR2 SYGVNS. This CDR3 comprises 14 residues. The sample comes from a study of cytotoxic CD8 clonotypes in ibrutinib-treated CLL. For the study at large: A median 12 months of treatment, range 6 to 36, preceded the collection of response samples.

The study, taken as a whole, reports: Few clonotypes were public, and these shrank or held steady under treatment. While tracking circulating CD8+ T-cell counts, baseline clonality exceeded that of age-matched healthy donors.

The receptor's source is a human donor with chronic lymphocytic leukemia. The sequencing here drew on PBMCs, taken after 24 months of ibrutinib treatment. The chain links TRBV25-1 to TRBJ2-7; 7 positions agree with TRBD2. The CDR3 region has the DNA TGTGCCACCCAAGGGGCTAGCGGCCTTTATGAGCAGTACTTC. It codes for CATQGASGLYEQYF.